The 11 T cell receptor beta chains below were found in one sample sequenced in a study of T cell changes during pregnancy in multiple sclerosis. Assay used: immunoSEQ multiplex PCR; TCRdb lists only in-frame clones, some missing. The sample lists 50,000 to 70,000 clones, around 93% occurring once. Sequenced material: peripheral blood, taken after pregnancy. These TCRs come from a female donor with multiple sclerosis, enrolled in a pregnancy study.

The chain carries TRBV5-6 and TRBJ2-7; D unclear. There are 13 residues in the CDR3. Trimming cost V 4 bases and J 7 bases, with 15 bases left between them. Germline CDR1 reads SGHDT; CDR2 reads YYEEEE. The CDR3 DNA reads TGTGCCAGCAGCCGGTCTTCCTCCCGGGAGCAGTACTTC. Residues: CASSRSSSREQYF.

The V and J genes are TRBV7-2 and TRBJ2-7; 13 bases are shared with TRBD2. CDR3 length: 16 residues. The germline V gene has CDR1 SGHTA and CDR2 FQGNSA. The J segment lost 6 bases and the V segment lost 5 bases, leaving 10 bases of the junction unmatched. In DNA, the CDR3 is TGTGCCAGCAGCCTAATGGGACTAGCGGGGTCCGGCGAGCAGTACTTC. It codes for CASSLMGLAGSGEQYF.

V usage is TRBV29-1 and J usage is TRBJ2-1, with 10 bases matching TRBD2. Losses at the gene ends were 5 bases for V and 10 bases for J; bases not matched to a gene: 8. The germline CDR1 and CDR2 sequences are SQVTM and ANQGSEA. The CDR3 is 13 residues long. The CDR3 reads CSVSSGRANEQFF. For the CDR3, the DNA is TGCAGCGTTTCCAGCGGGAGGGCCAACGAGCAGTTCTTC.

This chain links TRBV6-6 with TRBJ2-1; D possibly corresponds to TRBD2 (5 bases). The CDR3 has 13 amino acids. Trimming removed 6 bases at V and 6 bases at J, with 12 bases between. Germline V gives CDR1 MNHNY, CDR2 SVGAGI (reference sequence). CDR3 in amino acids: CASRLLEVNEQFF. The CDR3 nucleotides read TGTGCCAGCAGGTTACTAGAAGTCAATGAGCAGTTCTTC.

This sequence joins TRBV7-9 and TRBJ1-2; D perhaps matches TRBD1 (6 bases). The germline gives CDR1 SEHNR, CDR2 FQNEAQ (reference sequence). CDR3 size: 13 residues. The germline V and J ends were trimmed by 3 bases and 8 bases, with 13 bases remaining between them. The CDR3 DNA reads as TGTGCCAGCAGCTTTAGTCAGGGGATGGGCTACACCTTC. This codes for CASSFSQGMGYTF.

This chain links TRBV29-1 with TRBJ2-5, with 9 nucleotides matching TRBD1. This CDR3 spans 16 amino acids. V was pared by 2 bases and J by 0 bases, with 7 bases of the junction left unmatched. From germline, CDR1 is SQVTM and CDR2 ANQGSEA. CDR3 nucleotides: TGCAGCGTTGAATGGAGCGACAGGGGGGACCAAGAGACCCAGTACTTC. Encoded protein: CSVEWSDRGDQETQYF.

V is TRBV29-1 and J is TRBJ1-2, with a possible D match to TRBD1 (5 bases). This CDR3 spans 12 amino acids. Looked up from germline, CDR1 is SQVTM and CDR2 is ANQGSEA. Deletions cut 6 bases from V and 2 bases from J, with 10 bases between. The CDR3 spells CSVLGGNYGYTF. CDR3 nucleotides: TGCAGCGTACTCGGGGGGAACTATGGCTACACCTTC. Combining the CDR3 with reference TRBV29-1 and TRBJ1-2 gives the whole variable domain SAVISQKPSRDICQRGTSLTIQCQVDSQVTMMFWYRQQPGQSLTLIATANQGSEATYESGFVIDKFPISRPNLTFSTLTVSNMSPEDSSIYLCSVLGGNYGYTFGSGTRLTVV.

This clone was counted between two and nine times. The CDR3 DNA sequence: TGTGCCAGCAGCCCCGGACAGGGATTGGATGGCTACACCTTC. Translation gives CASSPGQGLDGYTF. The chain links TRBV7-3 to TRBJ1-2, with 8 bases lining up with TRBD1. The CDR3 is 14 residues long. The J segment lost 6 bases and the V segment lost 5 bases, leaving 8 bases of the junction unmatched. The V gene's germline CDR1 is SGHTA and CDR2 FQGTGA.

V usage is TRBV29-1 and J usage is TRBJ1-1; 8 bases match TRBD1. Germline V gives CDR1 SQVTM, CDR2 ANQGSEA. The trim removed 8 bases at V and 7 bases at J, leaving 6 bases unmatched. This CDR3 is 11 amino acids long. The CDR3 sequence: CSIPGQDEAFF. As DNA, the CDR3 is TGCAGCATTCCGGGACAGGATGAAGCTTTCTTT.

This clone was detected only once. This chain uses TRBV15 with TRBJ2-5; the match to TRBD1 covers 7 bases. This CDR3 is built from 15 residues. The germline gives CDR1 LNHNV, CDR2 YYDKDF (reference sequence). J lost 3 bases, V lost 0 bases, and 4 bases had no gene match. The CDR3 protein is CATSRDGTEEETQYF. CDR3 in DNA: TGTGCCACCAGCAGAGATGGGACAGAAGAAGAGACCCAGTACTTC.

This chain connects TRBV7-2 to TRBJ1-1, with 7 bases that match TRBD1. The J segment lost 5 bases and the V segment lost 3 bases, leaving 6 bases of the junction unmatched. In germline, CDR1 is SGHTA, CDR2 FQGNSA. The CDR3 has 14 amino acids. CDR3 sequence: CASSFSDRWTEAFF. The CDR3 DNA reads TGTGCCAGCAGCTTTTCGGACAGGTGGACTGAAGCTTTCTTT.